This TCR beta chain was retrieved from a study of T-cell reconstitution after alpha-beta-depleted transplantation in children. Researchers prepared the TCRbeta library using unique molecular identifiers, the study reports. MiXCR was run by TCRdb on the PCR reads, yielding one entry per CDR3 protein. The table shows over 550,000 distinct CDR3 sequences, with 10% occurring only once. Trimming stripped 6 bases from V and 0 bases from J, with 9 bases between. The CDR3 sequence is 13 residues long. Per germline, CDR1 DFQATT and CDR2 SNEGSKA (reference sequence). This clonotype was observed many times. The source was PBMCs from the stem cell graft donor, collected from the stem cell graft. The chain uses TRBV20-1 and TRBJ2-1, with D possibly matching TRBD2 (5 bases). The origin of this receptor is a human donor who donated a stem cell graft to a child with acute myeloid leukemia. CDR3 DNA: TGCAGTGCCCGCCGGGACTCCTACAATGAGCAGTTCTTC. Translation gives CSARRDSYNEQFF.